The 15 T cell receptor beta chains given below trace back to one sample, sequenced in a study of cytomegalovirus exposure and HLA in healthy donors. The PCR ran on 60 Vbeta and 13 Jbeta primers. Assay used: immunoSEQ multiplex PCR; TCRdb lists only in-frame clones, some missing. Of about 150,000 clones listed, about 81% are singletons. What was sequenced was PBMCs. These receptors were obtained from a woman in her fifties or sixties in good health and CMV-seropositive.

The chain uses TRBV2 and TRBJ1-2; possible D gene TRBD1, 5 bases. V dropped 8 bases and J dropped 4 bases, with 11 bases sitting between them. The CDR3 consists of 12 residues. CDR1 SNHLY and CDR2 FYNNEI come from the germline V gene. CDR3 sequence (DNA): TGTGCCAGCGGAGGGGTGGGCTATGGCTACACCTTC. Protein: CASGGVGYGYTF.

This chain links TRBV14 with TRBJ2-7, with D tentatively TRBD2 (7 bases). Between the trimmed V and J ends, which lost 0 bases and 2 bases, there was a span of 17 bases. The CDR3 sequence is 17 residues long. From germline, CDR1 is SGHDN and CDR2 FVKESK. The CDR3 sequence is CASSQEGRLGGAYEQYF. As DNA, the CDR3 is TGTGCCAGCAGCCAAGAAGGCCGGTTAGGGGGGGCCTACGAGCAGTACTTC.

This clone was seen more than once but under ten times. CDR3 in DNA: TGCAGCGCCGGGACAGGGGGCGGCTACACCTTC. Translation gives CSAGTGGGYTF. The chain carries TRBV29-1 and TRBJ1-2; 12 nucleotides align to TRBD1. CDR1 is SQVTM and CDR2 is ANQGSEA in the germline V gene. The CDR3 runs 11 residues. V was pared by 7 bases and J by 8 bases, with 2 bases of the junction left unmatched. Based on the CDR3 plus reference TRBV29-1 and TRBJ1-2, the full variable domain is SAVISQKPSRDICQRGTSLTIQCQVDSQVTMMFWYRQQPGQSLTLIATANQGSEATYESGFVIDKFPISRPNLTFSTLTVSNMSPEDSSIYLCSAGTGGGYTFGSGTRLTVV.

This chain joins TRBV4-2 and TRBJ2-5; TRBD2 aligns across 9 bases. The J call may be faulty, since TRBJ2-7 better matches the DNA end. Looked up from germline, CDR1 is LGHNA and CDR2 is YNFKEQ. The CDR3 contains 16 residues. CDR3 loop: CASSQELGSGSYEQYF. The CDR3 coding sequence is TGTGCCAGCAGCCAAGAATTAGGTAGCGGGAGCTACGAGCAGTACTTC.

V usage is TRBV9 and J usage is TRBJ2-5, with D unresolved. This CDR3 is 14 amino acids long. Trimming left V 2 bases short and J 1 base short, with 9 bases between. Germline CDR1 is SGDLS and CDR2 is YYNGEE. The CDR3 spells CASSVSGAQETQYF. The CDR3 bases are TGTGCCAGCAGCGTCTCAGGCGCCCAAGAGACCCAGTACTTC. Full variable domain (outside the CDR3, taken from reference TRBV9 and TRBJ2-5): DSGVTQTPKHLITATGQRVTLRCSPRSGDLSVYWYQQSLDQGLQFLIQYYNGEERAKGNILERFSAQQFPDLHSELNLSSLELGDSALYFCASSVSGAQETQYFGPGTRLLVL.

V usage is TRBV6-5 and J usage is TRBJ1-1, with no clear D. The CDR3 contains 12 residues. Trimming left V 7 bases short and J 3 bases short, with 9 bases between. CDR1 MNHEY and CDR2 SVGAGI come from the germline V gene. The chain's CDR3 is CASTGRDTEAFF. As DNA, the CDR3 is TGTGCCAGCACCGGGAGAGACACTGAAGCTTTCTTT.

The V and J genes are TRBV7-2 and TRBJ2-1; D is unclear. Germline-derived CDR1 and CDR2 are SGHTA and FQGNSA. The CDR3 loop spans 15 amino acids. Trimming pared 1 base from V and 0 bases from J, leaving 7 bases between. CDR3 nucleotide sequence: TGTGCCAGCAGCTTAGGGTCGAGCTCCTACAATGAGCAGTTCTTC. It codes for CASSLGSSSYNEQFF.

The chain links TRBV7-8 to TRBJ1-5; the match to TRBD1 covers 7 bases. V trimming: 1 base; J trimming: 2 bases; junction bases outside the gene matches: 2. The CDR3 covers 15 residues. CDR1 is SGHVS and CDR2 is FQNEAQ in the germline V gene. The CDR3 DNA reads TGTGCCAGCAGCTTAGACAGGGGTGGCAATCAGCCCCAGCATTTT. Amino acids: CASSLDRGGNQPQHF.

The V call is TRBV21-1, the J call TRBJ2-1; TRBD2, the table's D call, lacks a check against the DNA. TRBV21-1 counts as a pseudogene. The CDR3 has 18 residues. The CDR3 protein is CASTLAEREARNYNEQFF. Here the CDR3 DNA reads TGTGCCAGCACCCTAGCAGAGCGGGAGGCCAGAAACTACAATGAGCAGTTCTTC.

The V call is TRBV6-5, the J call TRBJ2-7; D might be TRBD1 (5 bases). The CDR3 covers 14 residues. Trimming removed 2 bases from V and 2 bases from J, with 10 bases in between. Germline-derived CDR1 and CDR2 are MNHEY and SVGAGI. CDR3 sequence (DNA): TGTGCCAGCAGTTACGATCAGGACACCTACGAGCAGTACTTC. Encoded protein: CASSYDQDTYEQYF.

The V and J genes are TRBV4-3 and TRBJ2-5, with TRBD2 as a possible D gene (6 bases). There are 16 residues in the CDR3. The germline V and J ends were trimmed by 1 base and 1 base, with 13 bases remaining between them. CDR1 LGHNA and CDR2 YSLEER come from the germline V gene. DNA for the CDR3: TGCGCCAGCAGCCAAGGGGGGGAAAGCGGCCAAGAGACCCAGTACTTC. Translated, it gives CASSQGGESGQETQYF.

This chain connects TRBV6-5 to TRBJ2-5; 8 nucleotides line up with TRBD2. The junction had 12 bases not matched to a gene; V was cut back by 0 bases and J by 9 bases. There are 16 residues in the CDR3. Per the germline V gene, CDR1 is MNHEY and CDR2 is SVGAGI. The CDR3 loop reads CASSYSHPGLGEAQYF. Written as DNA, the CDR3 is TGTGCCAGCAGTTACTCCCATCCGGGACTAGGGGAGGCCCAGTACTTC.

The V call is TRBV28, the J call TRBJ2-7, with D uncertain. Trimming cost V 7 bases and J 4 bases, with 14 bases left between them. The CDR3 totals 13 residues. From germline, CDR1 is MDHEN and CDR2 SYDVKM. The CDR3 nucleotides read TGTGCCAGCAACGCCGCCCTAAATTACGAGCAGTACTTC. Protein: CASNAALNYEQYF.

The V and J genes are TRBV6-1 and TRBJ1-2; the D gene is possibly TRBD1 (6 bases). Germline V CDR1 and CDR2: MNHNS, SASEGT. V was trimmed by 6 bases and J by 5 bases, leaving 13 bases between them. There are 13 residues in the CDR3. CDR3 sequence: CASSVGTQYGYTF. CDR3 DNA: TGTGCCAGCAGCGTAGGGACACAGTATGGCTACACCTTC.

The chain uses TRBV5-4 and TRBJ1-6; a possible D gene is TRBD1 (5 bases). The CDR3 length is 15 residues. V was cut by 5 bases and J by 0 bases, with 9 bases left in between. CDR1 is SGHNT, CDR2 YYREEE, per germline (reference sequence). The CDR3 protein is CASSFDSSYNSPLHF. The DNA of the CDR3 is TGTGCCAGCAGTTTTGACAGCTCCTATAATTCACCCCTCCACTTT.